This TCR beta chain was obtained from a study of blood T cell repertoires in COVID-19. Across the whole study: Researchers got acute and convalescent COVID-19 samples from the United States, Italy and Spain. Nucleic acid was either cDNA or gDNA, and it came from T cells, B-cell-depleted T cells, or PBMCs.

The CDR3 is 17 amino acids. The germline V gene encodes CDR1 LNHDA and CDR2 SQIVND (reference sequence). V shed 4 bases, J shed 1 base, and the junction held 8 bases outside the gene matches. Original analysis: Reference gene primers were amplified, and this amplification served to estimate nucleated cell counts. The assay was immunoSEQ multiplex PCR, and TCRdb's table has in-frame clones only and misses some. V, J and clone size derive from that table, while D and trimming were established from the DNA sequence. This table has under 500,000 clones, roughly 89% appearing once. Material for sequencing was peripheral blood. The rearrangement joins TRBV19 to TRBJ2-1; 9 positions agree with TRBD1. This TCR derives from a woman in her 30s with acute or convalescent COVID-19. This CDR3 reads CASSRTNRGPSYNEQFF. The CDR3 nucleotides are TGTGCCAGTAGTAGGACAAACAGGGGGCCGTCCTACAATGAGCAGTTCTTC.